Listed below are T cell receptor beta chains from one sample, sequenced in a study of CD8 T cells in ankylosing spondylitis. TCRdb redid the calling of the 5' RACE reads with MiXCR, one entry per CDR3 protein. The table lists approximately 540,000 distinct CDR3 sequences, roughly 13% of them singletons. Sequencing was carried out using blood, either unsorted or a sorted T cell fraction (not recorded which). The receptors derive from a male donor with ankylosing spondylitis. Both conserved end residues are part of each CDR3. Each record gives: J gene, D gene, V gene, clone size, CDR3 DNA, CDR3 protein. D genes are given only for firm matches. A clone size is listed for some rows: how often the clone was seen (once, few, many), or a class if it is expanded.

TRBJ2-5	-	TRBV20-1	few	TGCAGTGTAGGGGGGGTTGGAGAGACCCAGTACTTC	CSVGGVGETQYF
TRBJ1-3	TRBD1	TRBV20-1	-	TGCAGTGCTAGGGACAGGACAAATTCTGGAAACACCATATATTTT	CSARDRTNSGNTIYF
TRBJ2-7	TRBD1	TRBV20-1	many	TGCAGTGCTAGAGAGGGGACAGGAAGCTACGAGCAGTACTTC	CSAREGTGSYEQYF
TRBJ2-5	-	TRBV7-8	-	TGTGCCAGCAGCTTAGGGGGTGGCTTCCAGTACTTC	CASSLGGGFQYF
TRBJ1-5	-	TRBV6-5	-	TGTGCCAGCAGTTACTCGGGGGGGAGCAATCAGCCCCAGCATTTT	CASSYSGGSNQPQHF
TRBJ2-6	-	TRBV18	-	TGTGCCAGCTCTCTTTGGACAGACCTGGTGACTTTC	CASSLWTDLVTF
TRBJ2-3	-	TRBV12-3/TRBV12-4	-	TGTGCCAGCAGTCAGCGGGCTGGAGGCACAGATACGCAGTATTTT	CASSQRAGGTDTQYF
TRBJ2-1	-	TRBV5-1	-	TGCGCCAGCAGCCCCCTTCAGGTCGGGGTTAATAATGAGCAGTTCTTC	CASSPLQVGVNNEQFF
TRBJ1-5	-	TRBV19	-	TGTGCCAGTAGTATTGGGGAAACTGGCAATCAGCCCCAGCATTTT	CASSIGETGNQPQHF
TRBJ1-6	-	TRBV20-1	few	TGCAGTGCTAGAGACCAGGGGCACTATAATTCACCCCTCCACTTT	CSARDQGHYNSPLHF
TRBJ2-1	-	TRBV7-6	many	TGTGCCAGCAGCCCCACCCTCACAGGGAGCTCCTACAATGAGCAGTTCTTC	CASSPTLTGSSYNEQFF
TRBJ1-2	-	TRBV11-2	-	TGTGCCAGCAGCTTAGCCTTTGACGGGTATGGCTACACCTTC	CASSLAFDGYGYTF
TRBJ2-5	TRBD1	TRBV27	few	TGTGCCAGCAAAGGACAGGGCCACCAAGAGACCCAGTACTTC	CASKGQGHQETQYF
TRBJ2-2	TRBD1	TRBV24-1	-	TGTGCCACCGGGGGACAGGGTATCACCGGGGAGCTGTTTTTT	CATGGQGITGELFF
TRBJ2-6	TRBD1	TRBV5-1	few	TGCGCCAGCAGCTTCAGCACCCGGGACAGTCACTCTGGGGCCAACGTCCTGACTTTC	CASSFSTRDSHSGANVLTF
TRBJ2-7	-	TRBV5-5	many	TGTGCCAGCAGCATTGGAGAGTACGAGCAGTACTTC	CASSIGEYEQYF
TRBJ2-5	TRBD1	TRBV27	many	TGTGCCAGCAGTTTACAGGGGGCTGAGACCCAGTACTTC	CASSLQGAETQYF
TRBJ2-3	-	TRBV2	-	TGTGCCAGCAGTGGTCTAGAGGGAGATACGCAGTATTTT	CASSGLEGDTQYF
TRBJ2-1	TRBD2	TRBV10-3	few	TGTGCCATCAGTGACGAGGGGCCCACTAGCGGGAGGACCGATGAGCAGTTCTTC	CAISDEGPTSGRTDEQFF
TRBJ2-4	TRBD2	TRBV3-1	few	TGTGCCAGCAGCCTCGGGACTAGCGGGACCCCAGGGTCCTCCCACTTAGCCAAAAACATTCAGTACTTC	CASSLGTSGTPGSSHLAKNIQYF
TRBJ1-1	-	TRBV19	-	TGTGCCAGTAGCCCACTTTTGGCCCTGAACACTGAAGCTTTCTTT	CASSPLLALNTEAFF
TRBJ2-5	-	TRBV5-6	-	TGTGCCAGCAGCTTGGACAGGCTTGACGAGACCCAGTACTTC	CASSLDRLDETQYF
TRBJ2-5	-	TRBV5-1	few	TGCGCCAGCAGCAAAACTAGCAACGGCTTCCAAGAGACCCAGTACTTC	CASSKTSNGFQETQYF
TRBJ2-3	TRBD2	TRBV7-9	-	TGTGCCAGCAGCCCCGGATCTAGCGGGAGCACAGATACGCAGTATTTT	CASSPGSSGSTDTQYF
TRBJ1-5	TRBD1	TRBV2	few	TGTGCCAGCAGTCCGAACCGACAGGGTATAGGAGGAATCAGTGGTCAGCCCCAGCATTTT	CASSPNRQGIGGISGQPQHF
TRBJ2-2	-	TRBV5-1	many	TGCGCCAGCAGCCCCCCCGCTATGGCCGGGGAGCTGTTTTTT	CASSPPAMAGELFF
TRBJ1-1	-	TRBV7-6	-	TGTGCCAGCAGCTTAGATCCGTTGAACACTGAAGCTTTCTTT	CASSLDPLNTEAFF
TRBJ2-6	-	TRBV5-5	-	TGTGCCAGCAGCTTTTTTGATCCAGGGGCCAACGTCCTGACTTTC	CASSFFDPGANVLTF
TRBJ2-2	-	TRBV29-1	few	TGCAGCGTTGCAGCCCACGGGGACACCGGGGAGCTGTTTTTT	CSVAAHGDTGELFF
TRBJ2-2	TRBD2	TRBV29-1	-	TGCAGCGTTGACCCTAGCGGGAACACCGGGGAGCTGTTTTTT	CSVDPSGNTGELFF
TRBJ2-3	-	TRBV7-2	-	TGTGCCAGCATAGAATCAGGGAGGAGCACAGATACGCAGTATTTT	CASIESGRSTDTQYF
TRBJ2-2	-	TRBV7-7	-	TGTGCCAGCAGCTTAGACGGGTTTCAAACCGGGGAGCTGTTTTTT	CASSLDGFQTGELFF
TRBJ1-6	TRBD1	TRBV12-3/TRBV12-4	many	TGTGCCAGCAGTTCCGGGACAGACCATAATTCACCCCTCCACTTT	CASSSGTDHNSPLHF
TRBJ2-3	-	TRBV2	-	TGTGCCAGCAGTGAAGGCCGGGGAGATACGCAGTATTTT	CASSEGRGDTQYF
TRBJ1-2	-	TRBV7-8	-	TGTGCCAGCAGCTTAATCGGAGGGACAACGGCTAACACCTTC	CASSLIGGTTANTF
TRBJ1-4	TRBD1	TRBV4-2	few	TGTGCCAGCAGCCAACGTACCGGGACAGGGAACGAAAAACTGTTTTTT	CASSQRTGTGNEKLFF
TRBJ1-4	-	TRBV20-1	-	TGCAGTGCTAGGGTGGCATGGGATGAAAAACTGTTTTTT	CSARVAWDEKLFF
TRBJ2-1	TRBD1	TRBV20-1	-	TGCAGTGCTTTAAGGACAGGGGCAAATGAGCAGTTCTTC	CSALRTGANEQFF
TRBJ1-2	-	TRBV2	once	TGTGCCAGCAGTGAAAACACGAATAACTATGGCTACACCTTC	CASSENTNNYGYTF
TRBJ2-3	-	TRBV2	-	TGTGCCAGCAGTGTGGTGAGGGACACAGATACGCAGTATTTT	CASSVVRDTDTQYF
TRBJ2-1	-	TRBV20-1	few	TGCAGTGCTAGAAGGGACCCGCCGCTCTTC	CSARRDPPLF
TRBJ2-5	-	TRBV11-3	-	TGTGCCAGCACCTCCGGCGCGGTAAAACAAGAGACCCAGTACTTC	CASTSGAVKQETQYF
TRBJ2-7	-	TRBV21-1	-	TGTGCCAGCAGGGGAACTAGAGGCATACTCGAGCAGTACTTC	CASRGTRGILEQYF
TRBJ1-5	-	TRBV20-1	-	TGCAGTGCTAGAGATAGAGGTTATGGCAATCAGCCCCAGCATTTT	CSARDRGYGNQPQHF
TRBJ2-5	TRBD1	TRBV5-6	few	TGTGCCAGCAGCAAAATGACAGGGGACAAGAGTACCCAGTACTTC	CASSKMTGDKSTQYF
TRBJ1-2	-	TRBV11-2	-	TGTGCCAGCAGCGTAGGTGACAGTTCTAACTATGGCTACACCTTC	CASSVGDSSNYGYTF
TRBJ2-3	TRBD2	TRBV18	-	TGTGCCACCGAAGCTAGCGGGAGAGCAGATACGCAGTATTTT	CATEASGRADTQYF
TRBJ2-2	-	TRBV5-1	few	TGCGCCAGCAGTCGACGGGATTCGAACACCGGGGAGCTGTTTTTT	CASSRRDSNTGELFF